Given below is one TCR beta chain in context. Its antigen is not known. Assay: immunoSEQ multiplex PCR; the TCRdb copy retains only in-frame clones and omits some. The sample includes under 300,000 clones, 90% of them seen just once. This sample stems from a study of cytomegalovirus exposure and HLA in healthy donors. Study outcomes and limitations: The study found most TCR sequences rare, yet found some public TCRs in many donors. First-cohort TCR clusters tended to co-occur in the roughly 120 validation repertoires, a later analysis found. Per published reports, the classifier diagnosed cytomegalovirus status with high specificity and sensitivity.

These donors were members of the approximately 110-subject validation cohort, a group separate from the approximately 640-subject first cohort. Germline-derived CDR1 and CDR2 are SGDLS and YYNGEE. The CDR3 consists of 15 residues. V lost 3 bases, J lost 0 bases, and 3 bases stayed unmatched. This receptor was obtained from a woman between 18 and 29 years old in good health and CMV-seronegative. Sequenced sample: PBMCs. This chain connects TRBV9 to TRBJ2-7; 10 bases map to TRBD2. CDR3 amino acids: CASSAGTSDSYEQYF. In DNA, the CDR3 is TGTGCCAGCAGCGCTGGGACTAGCGACTCCTACGAGCAGTACTTC.